This TCR beta chain was obtained from a study of blood T cell repertoires in COVID-19. Authors' methods: Reference gene primer amplification gave nucleated cell count estimates. Generated by immunoSEQ multiplex PCR, the TCRdb table keeps only in-frame clones and is missing some. V, J and clone size were drawn from that table, and D and trimming were deduced from the DNA. The sample lists about 140,000 clones, approximately 85% seen once, with just under 3% in the top ten. The TCR was taken from a man aged 45-60 years with acute or convalescent COVID-19. Sequencing input: peripheral blood.

The CDR3 DNA is TGCGCCAGCAGCTTGGGAGGGAAAGAGACCCAGTACTTC. It translates to CASSLGGKETQYF. This sequence joins TRBV5-1 and TRBJ2-5; the D gene is possibly TRBD2 (5 bases). The CDR3 runs to 13 residues. Germline lookup yields CDR1 SGHRS and CDR2 YFSETQ. With 0 bases removed from V and 3 bases from J, the gap between germline ends came to 6 bases.